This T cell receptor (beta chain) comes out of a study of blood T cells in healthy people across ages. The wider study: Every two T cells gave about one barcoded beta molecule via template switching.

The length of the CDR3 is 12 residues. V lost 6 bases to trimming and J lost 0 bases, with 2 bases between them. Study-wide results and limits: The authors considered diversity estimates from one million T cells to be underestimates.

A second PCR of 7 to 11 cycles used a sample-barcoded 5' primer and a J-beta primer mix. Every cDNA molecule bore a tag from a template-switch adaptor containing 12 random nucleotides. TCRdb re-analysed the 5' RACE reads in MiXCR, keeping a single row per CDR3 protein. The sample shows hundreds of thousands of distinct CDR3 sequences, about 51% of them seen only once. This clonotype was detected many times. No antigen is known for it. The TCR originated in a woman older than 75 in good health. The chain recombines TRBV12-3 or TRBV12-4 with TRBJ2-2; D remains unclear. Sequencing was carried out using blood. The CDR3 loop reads CASSTNTGELFF. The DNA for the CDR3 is TGTGCCAGCAGCACGAACACCGGGGAGCTGTTTTTT.